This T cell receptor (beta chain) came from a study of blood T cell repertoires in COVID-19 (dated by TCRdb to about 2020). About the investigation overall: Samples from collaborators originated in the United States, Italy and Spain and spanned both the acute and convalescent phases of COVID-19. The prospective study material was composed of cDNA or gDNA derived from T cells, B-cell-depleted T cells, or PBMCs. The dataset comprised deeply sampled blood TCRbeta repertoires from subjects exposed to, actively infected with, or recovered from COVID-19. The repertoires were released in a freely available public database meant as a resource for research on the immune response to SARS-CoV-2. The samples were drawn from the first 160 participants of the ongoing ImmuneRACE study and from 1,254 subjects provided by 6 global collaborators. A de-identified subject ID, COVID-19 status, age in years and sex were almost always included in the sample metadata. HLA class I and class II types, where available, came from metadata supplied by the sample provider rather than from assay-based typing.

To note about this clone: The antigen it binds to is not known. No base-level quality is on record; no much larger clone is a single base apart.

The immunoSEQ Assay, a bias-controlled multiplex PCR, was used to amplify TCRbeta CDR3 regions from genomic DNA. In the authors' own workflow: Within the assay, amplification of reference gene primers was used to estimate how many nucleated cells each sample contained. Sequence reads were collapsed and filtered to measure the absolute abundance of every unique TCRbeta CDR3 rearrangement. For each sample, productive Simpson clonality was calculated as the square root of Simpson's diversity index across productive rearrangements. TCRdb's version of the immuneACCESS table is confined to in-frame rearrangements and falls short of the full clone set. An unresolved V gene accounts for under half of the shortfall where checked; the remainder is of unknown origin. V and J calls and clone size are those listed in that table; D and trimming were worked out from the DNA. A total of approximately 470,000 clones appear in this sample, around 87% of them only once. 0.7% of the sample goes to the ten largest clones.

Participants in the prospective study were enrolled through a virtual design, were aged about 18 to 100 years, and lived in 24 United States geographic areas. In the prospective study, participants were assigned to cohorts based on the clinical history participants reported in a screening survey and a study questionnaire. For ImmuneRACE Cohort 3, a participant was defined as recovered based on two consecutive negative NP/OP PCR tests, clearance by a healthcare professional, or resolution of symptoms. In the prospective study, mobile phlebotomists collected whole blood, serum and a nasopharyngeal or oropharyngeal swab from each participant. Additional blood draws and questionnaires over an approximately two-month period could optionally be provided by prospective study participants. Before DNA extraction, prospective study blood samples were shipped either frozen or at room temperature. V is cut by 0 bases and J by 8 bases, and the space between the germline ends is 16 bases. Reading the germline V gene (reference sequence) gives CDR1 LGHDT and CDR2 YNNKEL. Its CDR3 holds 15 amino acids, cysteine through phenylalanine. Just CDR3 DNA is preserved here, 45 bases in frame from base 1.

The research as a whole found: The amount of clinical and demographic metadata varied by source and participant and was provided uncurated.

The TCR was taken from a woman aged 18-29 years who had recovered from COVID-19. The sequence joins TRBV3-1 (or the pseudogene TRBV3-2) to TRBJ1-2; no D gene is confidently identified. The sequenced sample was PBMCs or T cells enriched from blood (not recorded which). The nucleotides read TGTGCCAGCAGCCAAGATCGGGAGGGCCTCGCCGGCTACACCTTC. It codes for CASSQDREGLAGYTF.